This T cell receptor beta chain was documented in a study of blood T cell repertoires in COVID-19. This clone showed up just once. Sequencing used immunoSEQ multiplex PCR; TCRdb keeps in-frame clones, though not all of them. Found here are about 300,000 clones, around 87% of them singletons; the top ten hold 1% to 1.5%. V dropped 1 base and J dropped 7 bases, with 5 bases sitting between them. This CDR3 region has 12 residues. The germline V gene has CDR1 SGDLS and CDR2 YYNGEE. Sequenced input: peripheral blood. The chain joins TRBV9 to TRBJ2-2, with D hard to call. This receptor was taken from a man between 65 and 85 years old with acute or convalescent COVID-19. CDR3 bases: TGTGCCAGCAGCGTATATAGCGGGGAGCTGTTTTTT. As protein: CASSVYSGELFF.